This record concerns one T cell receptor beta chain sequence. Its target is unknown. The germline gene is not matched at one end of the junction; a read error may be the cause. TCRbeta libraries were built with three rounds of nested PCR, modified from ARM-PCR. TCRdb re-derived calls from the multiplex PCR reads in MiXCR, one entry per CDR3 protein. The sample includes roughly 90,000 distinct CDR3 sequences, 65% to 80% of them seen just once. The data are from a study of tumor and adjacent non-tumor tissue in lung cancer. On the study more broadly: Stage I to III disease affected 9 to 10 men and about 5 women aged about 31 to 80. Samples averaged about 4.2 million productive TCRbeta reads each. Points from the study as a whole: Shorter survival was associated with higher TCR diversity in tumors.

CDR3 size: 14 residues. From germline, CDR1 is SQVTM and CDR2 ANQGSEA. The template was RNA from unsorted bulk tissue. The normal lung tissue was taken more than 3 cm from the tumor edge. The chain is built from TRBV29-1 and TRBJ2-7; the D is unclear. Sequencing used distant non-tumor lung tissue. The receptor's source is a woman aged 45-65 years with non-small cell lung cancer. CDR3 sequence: CSVDSSSGSYGQYF. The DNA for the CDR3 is TGCAGCGTCGACTCCTCGAGTGGGTCCTACGGGCAGTACTTC.